The following is a TCR beta chain sequence with its context. Sequenced by immunoSEQ multiplex PCR; TCRdb stores in-frame clones only, minus some. The sample yields about 100,000 clones, 86% seen once. These data are taken from a study of blood T cell repertoires in COVID-19. Study overall: The United States, Italy and Spain supplied acute and convalescent COVID-19 samples.

V trimming: 3 bases; J trimming: 2 bases; junction bases outside the gene matches: 3. The germline V gene encodes CDR1 SGHNT and CDR2 YENEEA. The CDR3 runs to 14 residues. This receptor was taken from an elderly man with acute or convalescent COVID-19. The J gene is TRBJ2-7, the V gene TRBV11-3; 8 nucleotides line up with TRBD1. Sequenced input: peripheral blood. As DNA, the CDR3 is TGTGCCAGCAGCTTGCAGGGGGCAACCTACGAGCAGTACTTC. This encodes CASSLQGATYEQYF. Full variable domain (missing parts from reference TRBV11-3 and TRBJ2-7): EAGVVQSPRYKIIEKKQPVAFWCNPISGHNTLYWYLQNLGQGPELLIRYENEEAVDDSQLPKDRFSAERLKGVDSTLKIQPAELGDSAVYLCASSLQGATYEQYFGPGTRLTVT.